These 26 T cell receptor beta chains were all obtained from the same sample, sequenced in a study of identical twins. A single record per CDR3 protein comes from TCRdb applying MiXCR to the 5' RACE reads. The sample lists 400,000 to 500,000 distinct CDR3 sequences, 13% to 15% occurring once. The sample was also reused in another study, on yellow fever vaccine responses in identical twins.

Sequencing was done on a sample of CD4+ T cells sorted from blood. These receptor sequences come from a woman under 30 in good health.

This clonotype has a count of ten or more. This chain links TRBV15 with TRBJ2-2; D is possibly TRBD2 (6 bases). This CDR3 has 15 amino acids. CDR1 is LNHNV and CDR2 is YYDKDF in the germline V gene (reference sequence). Trimming pared 1 base from V and 4 bases from J, leaving 10 bases between. Written as DNA, the CDR3 is TGTGCCACCAGCAGAGCGGGGGAAGGCACCGGGGAGCTGTTTTTT. It yields the protein CATSRAGEGTGELFF.

This clonotype was detected many times. In nucleotides, the CDR3 is TGCAGTGCTAGCCTACAGGGGGCTAATTCACCCCTCCACTTT. Translating gives CSASLQGANSPLHF. The V gene is TRBV20-1, the J gene TRBJ1-6, with 9 bases identical to TRBD1. The CDR3 covers 14 residues. Trimming at V came to 3 bases and at J to 6 bases, leaving 3 bases not matched to a gene. The germline V gene has CDR1 DFQATT and CDR2 SNEGSKA (reference sequence).

This clonotype was observed a few times. The V gene is TRBV15, the J gene TRBJ2-3; D unresolved. V dropped 3 bases and J dropped 2 bases, with 9 bases sitting between them. The CDR3 totals 14 residues. The germline V gene encodes CDR1 LNHNV and CDR2 YYDKDF (reference sequence). Here the CDR3 reads CATSRGTDTDTQYF. Here the CDR3 DNA reads TGTGCCACCAGCAGGGGAACTGACACAGATACGCAGTATTTT.

The rearrangement joins TRBV12-3 or TRBV12-4 to TRBJ2-7, with D perhaps TRBD2 (7 bases). The CDR3 has 15 residues. Trimming pared 6 bases from V and 1 base from J, leaving 16 bases between. As DNA, the CDR3 is TGTGCCAGCAGCCGAGCTCGGGGGGCATCCTACGAGCAGTACTTC. Protein: CASSRARGASYEQYF.

This clonotype has just a few counts. V is TRBV5-1 and J is TRBJ2-7, with D possibly being TRBD2 (5 bases). The ends were cut back, 1 base at V and 1 base at J, with 12 bases in the middle. The CDR3 is 15 residues long. From germline, CDR1 is SGHRS and CDR2 YFSETQ. The CDR3 DNA follows: TGCGCCAGCAGCTTGAGGTCTGAGGGTTCCTACGAGCAGTACTTC. As protein: CASSLRSEGSYEQYF.

The chain uses TRBV18 and TRBJ2-2, with D possibly TRBD1 on 6 matching bases. CDR3 length equals 17 residues. In germline, CDR1 is KGHSH, CDR2 LQKENI. V was cut by 3 bases and J by 1 base, with 15 bases left in between. For the CDR3, the DNA is TGTGCCAGCTCACCCGACAGGCGAGCCATGAACACCGGGGAGCTGTTTTTT. Translation: CASSPDRRAMNTGELFF.

This clonotype was seen more than once but under ten times. This chain links TRBV4-2 with TRBJ2-7; TRBD1 agrees at 8 bases. V was pared by 3 bases and J by 0 bases, with 7 bases of the junction left unmatched. The CDR3 has 16 amino acids. Germline values: CDR1 LGHNA, CDR2 YNFKEQ. CDR3 loop: CASSQAAGQDSYEQYF. CDR3 nucleotides: TGTGCCAGCAGCCAGGCCGCGGGACAGGACTCCTACGAGCAGTACTTC.

This chain connects TRBV6-1 to TRBJ1-4, with a weak D call TRBD1 (6 bases). This CDR3 has 13 amino acids. The germline V gene encodes CDR1 MNHNS and CDR2 SASEGT. With 4 bases removed from V and 7 bases from J, the gap between germline ends came to 10 bases. Here the CDR3 DNA reads TGTGCCAGCAGTGTCCGGGACATTGAAAAACTGTTTTTT. This encodes CASSVRDIEKLFF.

This chain links TRBV20-1 with TRBJ2-1; no clear D gene. Looked up from germline, CDR1 is DFQATT and CDR2 is SNEGSKA (reference sequence). The V gene lost 0 bases and the J gene lost 5 bases, with 11 bases spanning the gap. This CDR3 region has 14 residues. The CDR3 is CSARDIAPDNEQFF. CDR3 in DNA: TGCAGTGCTAGAGATATAGCTCCCGACAATGAGCAGTTCTTC.

This clonotype has just a few counts. The J gene is TRBJ2-1, the V gene TRBV29-1, with TRBD2 matching over 11 bases. Germline V CDR1 and CDR2: SQVTM, ANQGSEA. V trimming: 5 bases; J trimming: 8 bases; junction bases outside the gene matches: 11. This CDR3 comprises 15 residues. DNA of the CDR3: TGCAGCGTTACGTCCGGGACTAGCGGTAGCGATGAGCAGTTCTTC. It codes for CSVTSGTSGSDEQFF.

This clonotype appeared many times. The V call is TRBV7-2, the J call TRBJ1-2; no clear D. Trimming cost V 0 bases and J 3 bases, with 14 bases left between them. The CDR3 runs to 16 residues. CDR1 and CDR2 (germline): SGHTA, FQGNSA. The CDR3 DNA reads as TGTGCCAGCAGCTTAGCGTCCGCGCAGAAACACTATGGCTACACCTTC. This sequence encodes CASSLASAQKHYGYTF.

This clonotype came up a few times. The rearrangement uses TRBV5-5 and TRBJ2-7, with 9 bases identical to TRBD1. This CDR3 has 17 residues. Germline-derived CDR1 and CDR2 are SGHKS and YYEKEE (reference sequence). V lost 0 bases to trimming and J lost 2 bases; unmatched junction nucleotides: 9. CDR3 sequence: CASSLAFRDRGTYEQYF. In nucleotides, the CDR3 is TGTGCCAGCAGCTTGGCGTTCCGTGACAGGGGGACCTACGAGCAGTACTTC.

The V gene is TRBV5-1, the J gene TRBJ1-6; tentatively, D is TRBD1 (6 bases). The CDR3 loop spans 16 amino acids. CDR1 is SGHRS, CDR2 YFSETQ, per germline. Trimming removed 3 bases at V and 7 bases at J, with 17 bases between. The CDR3 loop is CASSSSGAPKNSPLHF. The CDR3 DNA sequence: TGCGCCAGCAGCTCCTCAGGGGCGCCAAAAAATTCACCCCTCCACTTT.

This clonotype occurred a few times. V gene TRBV18 combines with J gene TRBJ2-1; D not resolved. Germline lookup yields CDR1 KGHSH and CDR2 LQKENI. V lost 0 bases to trimming and J lost 4 bases, with 10 bases between them. This CDR3 region has 15 residues. CDR3 nucleotide sequence: TGTGCCAGCTCACCACCACAGCCTCTATACAATGAGCAGTTCTTC. Residues: CASSPPQPLYNEQFF.

This chain links TRBV5-1 with TRBJ2-6; 10 bases align to TRBD1. The J segment lost 3 bases and the V segment lost 5 bases, leaving 8 bases of the junction unmatched. Per the germline V gene, CDR1 is SGHRS and CDR2 is YFSETQ. CDR3 length: 17 amino acids. The CDR3 DNA reads TGCGCCAGCAGAAAGGACAGGGGGAACGGTGGGGCCAACGTCCTGACTTTC. It yields the protein CASRKDRGNGGANVLTF.

This clonotype was observed a handful of times. The CDR3 loop is CASSSGLAGGPWFF. Written as DNA, the CDR3 is TGTGCCAGCAGCTCTGGACTAGCGGGGGGGCCTTGGTTCTTC. V and J are TRBV7-3 and TRBJ2-1; 15 bases align to TRBD2. With 4 bases clipped from V and 15 bases from J, the junction kept 7 bases outside the gene matches. The CDR3 totals 14 residues. Germline-derived CDR1 and CDR2 are SGHTA and FQGTGA. Full variable domain (missing parts from reference TRBV7-3 and TRBJ2-1): GAGVSQTPSNKVTEKGKYVELRCDPISGHTALYWYRQSLGQGPEFLIYFQGTGAADDSGLPNDRFFAVRPEGSVSTLKIQRTERGDSAVYLCASSSGLAGGPWFFGPGTRLTVL.

This clonotype was recorded many times. This chain uses TRBV4-3 with TRBJ2-2, with D possibly being TRBD2 (6 bases). The ends were cut back, 1 base at V and 4 bases at J, with 13 bases in the middle. This CDR3 region has 16 residues. Germline CDR1 is LGHNA and CDR2 is YSLEER. CDR3 in amino acids: CASSQGLERPTGELFF. CDR3 coding DNA: TGCGCCAGCAGCCAAGGACTAGAGAGGCCCACCGGGGAGCTGTTTTTT.

The rearrangement uses TRBV5-1 and TRBJ2-3; D tentatively reads TRBD1 or TRBD2 (5 bases each). The germline CDR1 and CDR2 sequences are SGHRS and YFSETQ. The CDR3 totals 16 residues. The V gene lost 2 bases and the J gene lost 0 bases, with 13 bases spanning the gap. For the CDR3, the DNA is TGCGCCAGCAGCTTCACCCCTCGGGACAGCACAGATACGCAGTATTTT. Protein product: CASSFTPRDSTDTQYF.

J is TRBJ2-5 and V is TRBV20-1; 7 positions agree with TRBD1. This CDR3 spans 16 amino acids. The V gene's germline CDR1 is DFQATT and CDR2 SNEGSKA (reference sequence). The ends lost 0 bases at V and 3 bases at J; junction bases unmatched: 10. CDR3 loop: CSARETGTASKETQYF. The CDR3 DNA reads as TGCAGTGCTAGAGAGACTGGGACAGCCTCCAAAGAGACCCAGTACTTC.

This clonotype was observed a few times. The chain has TRBV30 and TRBJ2-2; D is perhaps TRBD1 or TRBD2 (5 bases each). This CDR3 region has 11 residues. Deletions cut 7 bases from V and 6 bases from J, with 9 bases between. Germline CDR1 and CDR2: GTSNPN and SVGIG (reference sequence). CDR3 in DNA: TGTGCCTCGCAGGGACCCGGGGAGCTGTTTTTT. As protein: CASQGPGELFF.

Only a few counts were recorded for this clonotype. V and J are TRBV3-1 and TRBJ1-4, with TRBD1 matching 7 bases. V gave up 2 bases and J gave up 7 bases; unmatched junction bases: 7. The germline V gene encodes CDR1 LGHDT and CDR2 YNNKEL (reference sequence). The CDR3 totals 15 residues. The CDR3 here is CASSQRDSRGEKLFF. CDR3 DNA sequence: TGTGCCAGCAGCCAACGGGACAGTCGGGGTGAAAAACTGTTTTTT.

There are many counts of this clonotype. The chain carries TRBV11-2 and TRBJ2-5; perhaps D is TRBD1 or TRBD2 (6 bases each). The CDR3 is 17 amino acids. The ends were cut back, 1 base at V and 5 bases at J, with 20 bases in the middle. Germline V lookup: CDR1 SGHAT, CDR2 FQNNGV. Here the CDR3 DNA reads TGTGCCAGCAGCTTAGGAGATGTTTGGGGGGCCACGGAGACCCAGTACTTC. The encoded protein is CASSLGDVWGATETQYF.

This clonotype was observed a few times. The chain has TRBV4-2 and TRBJ2-5; 7 bases agree with TRBD2. Looked up from germline, CDR1 is LGHNA and CDR2 is YNFKEQ. There are 14 residues in the CDR3. J was trimmed by 5 bases and V by 6 bases; bases with no gene match: 9. The CDR3 sequence: CASSLAVMGETQYF. CDR3 DNA: TGTGCCAGCAGTCTAGCGGTGATGGGGGAGACCCAGTACTTC.

This clonotype was picked up a small number of times. The chain joins TRBV27 to TRBJ2-3, with D possibly TRBD2 on 6 matching bases. This CDR3 contains 14 residues. With 7 bases removed from V and 1 base from J, the gap between germline ends came to 12 bases. CDR1 is MNHEY, CDR2 SMNVEV, per germline (reference sequence). This CDR3 is CASTRRGRTDTQYF. CDR3 DNA: TGTGCCAGCACAAGGCGGGGTCGCACAGATACGCAGTATTTT.

This clonotype was counted only a few times. V usage is TRBV5-1 and J usage is TRBJ1-6; possible D gene TRBD1, 5 bases. CDR3 length: 16 residues. Between the trimmed V and J ends, which lost 0 bases and 5 bases, there was a span of 12 bases. CDR1 and CDR2 (germline): SGHRS, YFSETQ. The CDR3 reads CASSLGGSVNNSPLHF. CDR3 nucleotide sequence: TGCGCCAGCAGCTTGGGGGGCTCCGTTAATAATTCACCCCTCCACTTT. Filled out from reference TRBV5-1 and TRBJ1-6, the complete variable domain reads KAGVTQTPRYLIKTRGQQVTLSCSPISGHRSVSWYQQTPGQGLQFLFEYFSETQRNKGNFPGRFSGRQFSNSRSEMNVSTLELGDSALYLCASSLGGSVNNSPLHFGNGTRLTVT.

This clonotype was counted between two and nine times. The genes are TRBV9 and TRBJ2-2; D remains unclear. Per germline, CDR1 SGDLS and CDR2 YYNGEE. The germline V and J ends were trimmed by 9 bases and 4 bases, with 16 bases remaining between them. The CDR3 is made up of 14 amino acids. This chain's CDR3 is CATLPRTGTGELFF. The CDR3 nucleotides read TGTGCCACCCTCCCCAGGACGGGCACCGGGGAGCTGTTTTTT.